This TCR beta chain was captured by sequencing in a study of cytomegalovirus exposure and HLA in healthy donors. The PCR was carried out with 60 Vbeta primers and 13 Jbeta primers. Sequencing was performed with immunoSEQ multiplex PCR; in TCRdb, only in-frame clones are kept and a portion is missing. This sample has about 59,000 clones, with 75% to 90% found just once. Study-level findings and limits: Previous analysis showed most TCR beta V segments were productive about 87% or about 30% of the time.

A note on this clone: Its cognate antigen is unknown.

The CDR3 runs to 12 residues. Germline CDR1 and CDR2: MNHNS and SASEGT. With 6 bases removed from V and 5 bases from J, the gap between germline ends came to 7 bases. Sequencing was performed on PBMCs. The clonotype comes from a woman aged 35 to 49 in good health and CMV-seronegative. This rearrangement joins TRBV6-1 to TRBJ2-2; tentatively, D is TRBD2 (6 bases). CDR3 nucleotide sequence: TGTGCCAGCAGGACTAGGACCGGGGAGCTGTTTTTT. Protein sequence: CASRTRTGELFF.